Included here is one TCR beta chain sequence, with context. Only a few counts were recorded for this clone. Its antigen is currently not known. No base-level quality is on record; no much larger clone is a single base apart. According to the germline V gene, CDR1 reads SGHRS and CDR2 reads YFSETQ. The CDR3 holds 15 amino acids from the cysteine to the phenylalanine. Solely the CDR3 DNA is kept, with 45 bases framed from the first base. Trimming leaves V shorter by 2 bases and J shorter by 2 bases, with the junction holding 5 bases beyond the gene matches. The data originate from a study of cytomegalovirus exposure and HLA in healthy donors (dated by TCRdb to 2016 to 2017). About the full investigation: An earlier analysis of approximately 640 of the donors reported 250 to 300 Gb of sequence data and 117 million unique TCR beta sequences from about 180 million T cells. Donor age, sex, ethnicity and CMV serostatus were compiled together with the repertoire data. Typing coverage differed by locus: A, B, C, DRB1 and DQB1 were typed in about 620-630 donors, DQA1 in about 500, DPA1 in 600 to 610, and DPB1 in approximately 450. A later analysis re-examined previously published TCR beta repertoires from over 500 donors and added high-resolution HLA genotyping to investigate patterns of TCR occurrence. All discovery cohort repertoires had been generated using a single sequencing platform. Several DR-DQ haplotypes were treated as single units for association and clustering because of strong linkage in the cohort. To predict cytomegalovirus infection status, the study combined high-throughput TCR immunosequencing, statistical association of individual TCRs with disease status, and machine learning. Both class I and class II loci were covered by HLA typing, at four-digit resolution. An early release that covered about 640 HLA-typed donors contained approximately 300 gigabases of sequencing data and 70 million to 100 million unique TCR sequences. The T cell repertoires of about 700 subjects were profiled by immunosequencing and related to cytomegalovirus serostatus. Along with the roughly 670-subject first cohort, a separate validation cohort of around 120 different subjects was used. An earlier analysis of roughly 600 of the donors used high-throughput TCR beta sequencing to judge whether each TCR beta V gene segment behaved as functional or pseudogenic. In a later genetic analysis, genome-wide SNP genotypes for about 65% of the roughly 700 donors were used, and that subset was treated as a discovery cohort. Rather than using new phenotypic data, the later analysis identified candidate immune exposures from TCR beta sequences and from how often those sequences occurred across donors. Among roughly 370 genotyped donors of the cohort, an average of about 240,000 unique TCR beta nucleotide sequences were sequenced per donor, about a sixth of them non-productive. The study aimed to test whether signatures of past pathogen exposure could be identified by cataloging public T cell receptors. Among the approximately 400 genotyped donors, around 81% belonged to the genetic ancestry cluster associated with self-reported Caucasian donors. Study-level results and caveats: In this cohort, only TCR beta chains were sequenced, and detectable features were limited by the absence of alpha or paired-chain data. In vitro tests confirmed that a few of the cytomegalovirus-associated TCR beta chains recognize cytomegalovirus antigens. A cluster of highly shared sequence variants was judged likely to be a technical artifact of the sequencing pipeline. The earlier analysis of approximately 560 of the donors excluded roughly 17 rarely observed V segments, including chromosome 9 orphons, because counts were too low. Correlated functional status among segregating V segments might be attributable to linkage disequilibrium, but an unknown experimental factor could not be ruled out. While some public TCRs were present in many individuals, most TCR sequences turned up only very rarely across donors. At a false discovery rate of 0.05, a later analysis linked some 18,000 TCR beta sequences to specific HLA alleles. CMV serostatus was the only immune exposure information available for the cohort. A further reported finding was that TCR beta sequences accurately predicted the HLA-A and HLA-B alleles for most subjects in the first cohort. Compared with the approximately 720-donor mean, donors in an Asian-associated ancestry cluster had fewer N-insertions in productive TCRs, according to a later genetic analysis. Strong co-occurrence of HLA alleles, especially DR and DQ, made assigning TCR associations to individual alleles difficult. According to the authors, the approach could potentially be generalized to other disease states and immunological phenotypes. Some IMGT-functional V segments, including TRBV6-2 and TRBV6-3, could not be distinguished by the 87-base-pair reads and were therefore excluded. In a later analysis, HLA-associated TCR beta chains showed more clonal expansion and lower generation probabilities than non-associated chains that were equally common. The classifier was reported to diagnose cytomegalovirus status with high specificity and sensitivity in both the original cohort and the validation cohort. Because HLA typing was missing for some donors at each locus, association tests included only the typed subset. A total of around 150 TCR beta chains were listed by the study as associated with cytomegalovirus. In a later analysis, most CMV-associated TCR beta chains were found to appear HLA-restricted, with HLA associations seemingly driven largely by CMV exposure. In a later analysis, the rate of TCR association differed among HLA loci, with DRB1 alleles having the most associated TCRs and HLA-C alleles having the fewest. In a later analysis, several top co-occurrence clusters were reported to appear linked to parvovirus B19, influenza, CMV and Epstein-Barr virus. In a later genetic analysis, a missense DCLRE1C variant was associated with V-gene and J-gene trimming of TCR beta chains, and the association was replicated in an independent cohort. In an earlier analysis of 450 to 750 of the donors, most TCR beta V segments appeared in productive rearrangements about 90% or about 30% of the time, broadly matching IMGT annotations. Sequencing depth was assumed to be roughly uniform across donors in the presence/absence analyses, though that assumption may not hold.

The cohort consisted of 650 to 700 healthy bone marrow donors. At the time of sampling, all cohort members were nominally healthy, though unrecorded immune exposures were likely present. The donor tested CMV seronegative and was one of the 352 seronegative cohort members. A peripheral blood sample was collected from each donor, and TCR beta sequencing was performed on peripheral blood mononuclear cells. The Qiagen DNeasy Blood Extraction Kit was used to extract genomic DNA from the blood cell samples. Library preparation employed the immunoSEQ multiplex PCR assay. For the multiplex PCR, a mixture combining 60 forward primers for TCR Vbeta segments and 13 reverse primers for TCR Jbeta segments was used. Amplification of the CDR3 region of rearranged TCR beta genes was performed with a multiplex PCR assay on genomic DNA. The amplified TCR beta libraries were sequenced on the Illumina HiSeq System as 87-base-pair reads. On the authors' methods: A later analysis counted about 80 million unique TCR beta chains across the 650 to 800 repertoires, and approximately 11 million of these chains were shared by at least two donors. A nearest-neighbor algorithm error-corrected the raw reads and collapsed the reads into unique sequences, merging closely related sequences to remove PCR and sequencing errors. To assign V, D and J gene segments, CDR3 sequences were aligned to IMGT reference sequences. For a sequence to be retained, at least a six-nucleotide match to both a V gene segment and a J gene segment was required. Rearrangements were called productive when the CDR3 lacked stop codons and stayed in frame with V and J; all others were non-productive. CDR3 was defined by IMGT convention, running from the second conserved V-encoded cysteine to the conserved J-encoded phenylalanine. The earlier analysis of about 590 of the donors excluded sequences that lacked an unambiguous match to a single V gene segment. In an earlier analysis of 500 to 750 of the donors, V segments were called functional above 56.7% productive rearrangements and were called segregating when the between-donor standard deviation exceeded 5%. A statistical classification framework was developed to diagnose cytomegalovirus status using the catalog of TCR beta chain sequences. V and J gene assignment, in a later analysis, came from comparing TCR nucleotide sequences with IMGT/GENE-DB human TR gene sequences. In a later analysis, CDR3 sequences and most-parsimonious VDJ recombination scenarios were assigned using the TCRdist pipeline. In a later analysis, every TCR beta chain was defined by the combination of its CDR3 amino acid sequence and its V-gene family, and reads without a unique V-gene family were dropped. A later analysis removed 592 highly shared, low-generation-probability nucleotide sequences to deal with suspected cross-contamination and a sequencing artifact. For each public chain, a later analysis derived a clonal expansion index from normalized ranks of inferred template counts within each repertoire. A later analysis computed generation probabilities with a VDJ recombination model fitted to out-of-frame rearrangements, and checked the results against IGoR. A later analysis scored TCR-TCR, TCR-HLA and TCR-CMV co-occurrence with hypergeometric tests, applying a repertoire-size bias correction to TCR pairs. False discovery rates were estimated in a later analysis by permuting HLA or CMV assignments 20 times. In a later analysis, co-occurring TCRs were grouped using DBSCAN, and TCRdist sequence similarity was added for clustering within HLA-allele-positive subsets. For co-occurrence clustering, repertoires with fewer than 30,000 or more than 120,000 public chains were excluded, along with 4 to 6 repertoires with anomalous nucleotide sharing. Not all clones reach the TCRdb copy of this immuneACCESS table, which keeps in-frame sequences only. Checked studies attribute under half of the gap to unresolved V genes and leave the rest unexplained. V and J calls and clone size are given by that table; D and trimming were obtained from the DNA. A total of 90,000 to 140,000 clones appear in this sample, 78% of them only once. The top ten clonotypes cover roughly 1.3% of the sample.

Sequences were obtained from PBMCs. In this chain, TRBV5-1 is recombined with TRBJ2-3, and 7 bases in between align with TRBD1. The sequence was collected from a man aged 25 to 45 in good health and CMV-seronegative. The CDR3 region has the sequence CASSFYRGNTDTQYF. The DNA reads as follows: TGCGCCAGCAGCTTTTACAGGGGTAACACAGATACGCAGTATTTT. Reference TRBV5-1 and TRBJ2-3 proteins supply the regions before and after the CDR3; the full variable domain is: KAGVTQTPRYLIKTRGQQVTLSCSPISGHRSVSWYQQTPGQGLQFLFEYFSETQRNKGNFPGRFSGRQFSNSRSEMNVSTLELGDSALYLCASSFYRGNTDTQYFGPGTRLTVL.